What follows is one T cell receptor (beta chain) and its context. Its target is unknown. Germline V gene lookup returns CDR1 MDHEN and CDR2 SYDVKM. Trimming at V came to 3 bases and at J to 6 bases, leaving 11 bases not matched to a gene. The CDR3 covers 15 residues. This entry is derived from a study of shared clonotypes between healthy human individuals. General study results and limits: Unshared clonotypes carried lower generation probabilities than those common to all four donors.

Assay: immunoSEQ multiplex PCR; the TCRdb copy retains only in-frame clones and omits some. The table records some 240,000 clones, under 80% of them present only once. The specimen was memory CD4+ T cells sorted from blood. Subset noted: CD45RA-negative fraction. The chain recombines TRBV28 with TRBJ2-7; 7 positions agree with TRBD2. This TCR came from a man aged 25-40 years in good health. CDR3: CASSFSGGSWGEQYF. CDR3 sequence (DNA): TGTGCCAGCAGTTTTTCAGGCGGGAGCTGGGGCGAGCAGTACTTC.